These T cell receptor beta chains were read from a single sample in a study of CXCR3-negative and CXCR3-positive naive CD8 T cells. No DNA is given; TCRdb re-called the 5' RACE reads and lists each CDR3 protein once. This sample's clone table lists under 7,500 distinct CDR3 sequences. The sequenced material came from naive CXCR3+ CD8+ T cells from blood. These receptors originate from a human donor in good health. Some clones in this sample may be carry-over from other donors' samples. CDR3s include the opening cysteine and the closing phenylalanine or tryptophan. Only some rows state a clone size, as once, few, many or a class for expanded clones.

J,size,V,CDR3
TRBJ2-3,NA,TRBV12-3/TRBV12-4,CATQASGSSTDTQYF
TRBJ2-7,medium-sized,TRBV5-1,CASSLAGGSYEQYF
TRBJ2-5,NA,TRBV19,CASNQGAGATQYF
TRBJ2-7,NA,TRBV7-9,CASSLVGQGSPYEQYF
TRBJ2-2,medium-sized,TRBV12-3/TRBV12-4,CASSPPGELFF
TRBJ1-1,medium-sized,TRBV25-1,CASNLGTEAFF
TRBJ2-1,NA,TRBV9,CASSASKHTSGTGGNEQFF
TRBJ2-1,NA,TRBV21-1,CASSKDPLAGTSPSSYNEQFF
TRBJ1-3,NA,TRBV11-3,CASSSLANTIYF
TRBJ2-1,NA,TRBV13,CASSLSEGYNEQFF
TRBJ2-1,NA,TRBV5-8,CASTRLADFYNEQFF
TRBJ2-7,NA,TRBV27,CASSLSQLYEQYF
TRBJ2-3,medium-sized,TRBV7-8,CASSSSDKRTTAGGADTQYF
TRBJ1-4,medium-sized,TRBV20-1,CSASRRGNEKLFF
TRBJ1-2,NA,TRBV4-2,CASSQSGQDYGYTF
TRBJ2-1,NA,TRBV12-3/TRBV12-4,CASSPLAGVHNEQFF
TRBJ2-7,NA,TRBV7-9,CASSLDWMGDSGTSYEQYF
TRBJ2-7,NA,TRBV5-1,CASSHVDGGYEQYF
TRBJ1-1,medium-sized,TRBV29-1,CSVEWGTEAFF
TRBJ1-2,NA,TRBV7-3,CASSLGGGADNYGYTF
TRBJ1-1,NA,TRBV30,CAWSVSGGAFF
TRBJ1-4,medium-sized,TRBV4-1,CASSQGPGQVEEKLFF
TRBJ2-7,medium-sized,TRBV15,CATSRGVSSGRLYEQYF